The rows below give T cell receptor beta chains drawn from one sample of a study of post-analysis software for immune sequencing data. MiXCR, applied by TCRdb to the PCR reads, yields one record per CDR3 protein. The table lists around 260,000 distinct CDR3 sequences, about 38% of them singletons. The sequencing sample was made of blood. These receptors originate from a girl aged 5 to 17 with multiple sclerosis. Each CDR3 is given with its conserved first and last residue. D genes are given only for firm matches. A clone size is listed for some rows: how often the clone was seen (once, few, many), or a class if it is expanded.

clone_size j_call d_call v_call cdr3_nt cdr3_aa
. TRBJ1-3 . TRBV13 TGTGCCAGCAGCTCGGACGGATTTGGAAACACCATATATTTT CASSSDGFGNTIYF
many TRBJ1-1 . TRBV29-1 TGCAGCGTTGAGAGGAGGTTGAACACTGAAGCTTTCTTT CSVERRLNTEAFF
few TRBJ1-4 . TRBV2 TGTGCCAGCAGCAGACAGAGACGGCCTGGTGAAAAACTGTTTTTT CASSRQRRPGEKLFF
few TRBJ2-2 . TRBV5-1 TGCGCCTTTAGAGAACCGAACACCGGGGAGCTGTTTTTT CAFREPNTGELFF
once TRBJ1-1 TRBD1 TRBV28 TGTGCCAGCAGTAAGCCCGGACAGGGGATGAACACTGAAGCTTTCTTT CASSKPGQGMNTEAFF
many TRBJ2-3 . TRBV5-1 TGCGCCAGCAGCAACAGAGGTACAGATACGCAGTATTTT CASSNRGTDTQYF
many TRBJ1-5 . TRBV6-6 TGTGCCAGCAGCCACGCGGGGGGCGCGGGTCAGCCCCAGCATTTT CASSHAGGAGQPQHF
many TRBJ2-3 TRBD2 TRBV28 TGTGCCAGCAGTCTCCCCGGGACGGGAGGGGATACGCAGTATTTT CASSLPGTGGDTQYF
. TRBJ1-5 TRBD1 TRBV6-5 TGTGCCAGCAGTTCGACAGGGGAGGGCAATCAGCCCCAGCATTTT CASSSTGEGNQPQHF
many TRBJ2-1 TRBD2 TRBV5-1 TGCGCCAGCAGCGTGACTAGCGGGAGGCCTAAAAGGGATGAGCAGTTCTTC CASSVTSGRPKRDEQFF
few TRBJ2-2 . TRBV12-3/TRBV12-4 TGTGCCAGCAGTTTGGAGACTAGTTTCACCGGGGAGCTGTTTTTT CASSLETSFTGELFF
. TRBJ1-4 . TRBV7-2 TGTGCCAGCAGCTTATCTCTGGTCTGGGCCACTGAAAAACTGTTTTTT CASSLSLVWATEKLFF
. TRBJ2-1 . TRBV27 TGTGCCAGCAGTTCCGACTGGAGCTCCTACAATGAGCAGTTCTTC CASSSDWSSYNEQFF
. TRBJ1-2 TRBD1 TRBV4-1 TGCGCCAGCAGCCAAGATCAAACAGGGGGGATTTCCTATGGCTACACCTTC CASSQDQTGGISYGYTF
. TRBJ2-5 TRBD1 TRBV7-8 TGTGCCAGCAGCTTAGACAGGGGGTACGAAGAGACCCAGTACTTC CASSLDRGYEETQYF
many TRBJ2-3 TRBD1 TRBV7-9 TGTGCCAGCAGCTTCTCCTTCAGGGGGACAGATACGCAGTATTTT CASSFSFRGTDTQYF
many TRBJ1-4 . TRBV12-3/TRBV12-4 TGTGCCAGCCGTTGGCAGAATGAAAAACTGTTTTTT CASRWQNEKLFF
. TRBJ2-1 TRBD2 TRBV7-9 TGTGCCAGCAGCTTAGGACTAGCGGAACACAATGAGCAGTTCTTC CASSLGLAEHNEQFF
many TRBJ1-5 . TRBV20-1 TGCAGTGCTAGAGATCGATCAAGGGGGACGGACTATCATCAGCCCCAGCATTTT CSARDRSRGTDYHQPQHF
. TRBJ1-2 . TRBV27 TGTGCCAGCAGTTTATTTAGATCCTCTAACTATGGCTACACCTTC CASSLFRSSNYGYTF
once TRBJ1-1 . TRBV14 TGTGCCAGCAGCCAATCAAGGATAGTGAACACTGAAGCTTTCTTT CASSQSRIVNTEAFF
many TRBJ2-7 . TRBV7-8 TGTGCCAGCAGCTTAGAAGGGTTGGGCGAGCAGTACTTC CASSLEGLGEQYF
. TRBJ2-5 . TRBV6-5 TGTGTCAGCAGCCTCAAACCGGGGGTACAAGAGACCCAGTACTTC CVSSLKPGVQETQYF
many TRBJ1-2 . TRBV3-1 TGTGCCAGCAGCCAAGAGTCCGGATTCGACAGGAGGGGCTACACCTTC CASSQESGFDRRGYTF
few TRBJ1-1 TRBD1 TRBV2 TGTGCCAGCAGCTGGACAGGGGACGCTGAAGCTTTCTTT CASSWTGDAEAFF
many TRBJ1-2 TRBD1 TRBV29-1 TGCAGCGGGGTAGACAGGGGAACATATGGCTACACCTTC CSGVDRGTYGYTF
. TRBJ2-7 TRBD1 TRBV6-5 TGTGCCAGCAGTTACTCACAGGGGCTGACCTACGAGCAGTACTTC CASSYSQGLTYEQYF
. TRBJ1-1 TRBD1 TRBV4-3 TGCGCCAGCAGCCAAGATTGGGGAGACAGGGGAGTTTTCTTT CASSQDWGDRGVFF
many TRBJ2-4 . TRBV15 TGTGCCACCAGCAGACCACTCGAAGCGGCGAACATTCAGTACTTC CATSRPLEAANIQYF
many TRBJ1-2 TRBD1 TRBV4-2 TGTGCCAGCAGCCAACCGGGACAGGGGGCTCAAGGCTACACCTTC CASSQPGQGAQGYTF
few TRBJ2-1 . TRBV6-6 TGTGCCAGCAGTTCGGAGGGATCCTCCTACAATGAGCAGTTCTTC CASSSEGSSYNEQFF
. TRBJ2-2 . TRBV6-1 TGTGCCAGCAGTGAAACAGCAGATACCGGGGAGCTGTTTTTT CASSETADTGELFF
. TRBJ1-4 . TRBV20-1 TGCAGTGCCTACCGGGATCCGGCTAATGGAAAACTGTTTTTT CSAYRDPANGKLFF
many TRBJ2-7 . TRBV7-9 TGTGCCAGCAGTCTCACAGCAGGCTACGAGCAGTACTTC CASSLTAGYEQYF
. TRBJ1-4 TRBD1 TRBV5-1 TGCGCCAGCAGCGGCTCCAGGACAGGGGGTGAAAAACTGTTTTTT CASSGSRTGGEKLFF
many TRBJ2-1 TRBD2 TRBV12-3/TRBV12-4 TGTGCCAGCAGCCTCCGGGGACTAGCGTCCAGGGAGCAGTTCTTC CASSLRGLASREQFF
. TRBJ2-1 . TRBV7-6 TGTGCCACCGGCCAGACCCCAGGGGGGTCCTACAATGAGCAGTTCTTC CATGQTPGGSYNEQFF
many TRBJ2-1 . TRBV4-1 TGCGCCAGCAGCCAGGCCGGGGCTCCGGGGTTTGGCGATGAGCAGTTCTTC CASSQAGAPGFGDEQFF
. TRBJ2-7 TRBD2 TRBV28 TGTGCCAGCAGTTTGTCCAGCGGGACGCCCCGGGATGAGCAGTACTTC CASSLSSGTPRDEQYF
few TRBJ1-5 . TRBV24-1 TGTGCCACCAGTGATTCCTCAGGGGCGGACCAGCCCCAGCATTTT CATSDSSGADQPQHF
. TRBJ2-6 TRBD2 TRBV12-3/TRBV12-4 TGTGCCAGCAGGGGACTAGCGGGACTCTCTGGGGCCAACGTCCTGACTTTC CASRGLAGLSGANVLTF
many TRBJ2-1 . TRBV11-2 TGTGCCAGCAGTCCAAGGCCGGGCCTTGAGCAGTTCTTC CASSPRPGLEQFF
. TRBJ2-3 . TRBV9 TGTGCCAGCAGCATCCTAGGGACCCCTCACGGAGATACGCAGTATTTT CASSILGTPHGDTQYF
once TRBJ2-7 TRBD1 TRBV9 TGTGCCAGCAGCATTGGGACAGCCACCTACGAGCAGTACTTC CASSIGTATYEQYF
few TRBJ1-3 TRBD1 TRBV12-3/TRBV12-4 TGTGCCAGCAGTCAACAGGGGGCCGTGTCTGGAAACACCATATATTTT CASSQQGAVSGNTIYF
. TRBJ1-5 . TRBV6-6 TGTGCCAGCAGCAGTCCGTACAGGAGGGGCGGGGATCAGCCCCAGCATTTT CASSSPYRRGGDQPQHF
many TRBJ1-1 . TRBV6-5 TGTGCCAGCAAGGTCAGCAGGATGAACACTGAAGCTTTCTTT CASKVSRMNTEAFF
few TRBJ1-4 . TRBV14 TGTGCCAGCAGCCAAGATAGAGCAGGGGAGCGCGAAAAACTGTTTTTT CASSQDRAGEREKLFF
many TRBJ1-4 TRBD1 TRBV10-3 TGTGCCACCATGGACAGGGAGAATGAAAAACTGTTTTTT CATMDRENEKLFF
. TRBJ2-7 . TRBV13 TGTGCCAGCAGCTTTGGGCTGGGAGACTACGAGCAGTACTTC CASSFGLGDYEQYF
. TRBJ2-7 . TRBV27 TGTGCCAGCAGATCCCCTCGGCAGGGGTCGTACGAGCAGTACTTC CASRSPRQGSYEQYF
few TRBJ2-5 TRBD1 TRBV7-8 TGTGCCAGCAGCTCGGACAGGGCGGAGCGGCAGTACTTC CASSSDRAERQYF
. TRBJ2-1 TRBD2 TRBV5-5 TGTGCCAGCAGCTTGGAGGCTAGCGGGAGGGATGAGCAGTTCTTC CASSLEASGRDEQFF